The 8 T cell receptor beta chains in this list originate from one sample, sequenced in a study of radiotherapy plus CTLA-4 blockade in lung cancer. Assay: immunoSEQ multiplex PCR; the TCRdb copy retains only in-frame clones and omits some. In the table there are some 100,000 clones, approximately 84% of which are singletons. The material was peripheral blood, obtained from a patient treated with radiotherapy plus ipilimumab. The source of these receptors is a human donor with non-small cell lung cancer who had a partial response to radiotherapy plus ipilimumab.

This clone was observed a handful of times. The chain links TRBV5-5 to TRBJ2-2, with TRBD1 as a possible D gene (6 bases). The CDR3 is 19 amino acids. CDR1 is SGHKS, CDR2 YYEKEE, per germline (reference sequence). V gave up 4 bases and J gave up 1 base, with 23 bases separating them. CDR3 in amino acids: CASSRRSGTSVVNTGELFF. The CDR3 DNA is TGTGCCAGCAGCCGGCGATCAGGGACAAGCGTGGTGAACACCGGGGAGCTGTTTTTT. Full variable domain (rest looked up from reference TRBV5-5 and TRBJ2-2): DAGVTQSPTHLIKTRGQQVTLRCSPISGHKSVSWYQQVLGQGPQFIFQYYEKEERGRGNFPDRFSARQFPNYSSELNVNALLLGDSALYLCASSRRSGTSVVNTGELFFGEGSRLTVL.

The genes are TRBV5-4 and TRBJ2-4; 7 bases are a match to TRBD1. The CDR3 spans 15 residues. The germline V gene encodes CDR1 SGHNT and CDR2 YYREEE (reference sequence). Losses at the gene ends were 3 bases for V and 0 bases for J; bases not matched to a gene: 3. CDR3 nucleotide sequence: TGTGCCAGCAGCTCGGGACAGCTAGCCAAAAACATTCAGTACTTC. It codes for CASSSGQLAKNIQYF. Filled out from reference TRBV5-4 and TRBJ2-4, the complete variable domain reads ETGVTQSPTHLIKTRGQQVTLRCSSQSGHNTVSWYQQALGQGPQFIFQYYREEENGRGNFPPRFSGLQFPNYSSELNVNALELDDSALYLCASSSGQLAKNIQYFGAGTRLSVL.

The V and J genes are TRBV7-3 and TRBJ1-1; 8 nucleotides agree with TRBD1. CDR3 size: 19 residues. Trimming at V came to 0 bases and at J to 0 bases, leaving 12 bases not matched to a gene. The germline V gene encodes CDR1 SGHTA and CDR2 FQGTGA. CDR3 sequence (DNA): TGTGCCAGCAGCTTAACGGGGACAGGACTAGCGTATCTGAACACTGAAGCTTTCTTT. Residues: CASSLTGTGLAYLNTEAFF.

In its sample, this clone was seen once. The chain carries TRBV19 and TRBJ1-1, with 8 bases lining up with TRBD1. Germline trimming cut 4 bases from V and 2 bases from J; bases unmatched to any gene: 3. CDR3 length equals 14 residues. From germline, CDR1 is LNHDA and CDR2 SQIVND (reference sequence). CDR3 protein: CASSRDRINTEAFF. CDR3 nucleotides: TGTGCCAGTAGTAGGGACAGGATCAACACTGAAGCTTTCTTT.

V and J are TRBV27 and TRBJ1-2, with TRBD1 identical over 8 bases. The CDR3 loop spans 13 amino acids. Trimming cost V 5 bases and J 4 bases; bases outside gene matches: 3. Germline-derived CDR1 and CDR2 are MNHEY and SMNVEV (reference sequence). The CDR3, as DNA: TGTGCCAGCAGTCGAGACAGGGGCTATGGCTACACCTTC. Its translation: CASSRDRGYGYTF.

The rearrangement links TRBV4-1 to TRBJ1-1; D possibly corresponds to TRBD1 (5 bases). Germline V gene data show CDR1 as MGHRA and CDR2 as YSYEKL. The CDR3 has 17 amino acids. V was trimmed by 1 base and J by 0 bases, leaving 15 bases between them. CDR3 nucleotide sequence: TGCGCCAGCAGCCAAGGACGGGGGAACAGCCTGAACACTGAAGCTTTCTTT. Translated, it gives CASSQGRGNSLNTEAFF.

This chain links TRBV18 with TRBJ2-7, with 10 bases matching TRBD2. With 3 bases clipped from V and 1 base from J, the junction kept 3 bases outside the gene matches. The CDR3 runs to 15 residues. Germline CDR1 is KGHSH and CDR2 is LQKENI. CDR3: CASSPGLALSYEQYF. CDR3 in DNA: TGTGCCAGCTCACCGGGACTAGCGCTTTCCTACGAGCAGTACTTC.

The gene calls are TRBV7-6 and TRBJ2-5; 10 positions agree with TRBD2. Germline lookup yields CDR1 SGHVS and CDR2 FNYEAQ. V lost 6 bases and J lost 4; bases outside the gene matches: 14. The CDR3 is made up of 17 amino acids. The CDR3 is CASSKNPASGSVETQYF. Here the CDR3 DNA reads TGTGCCAGCAGTAAAAATCCGGCTAGCGGGAGCGTAGAGACCCAGTACTTC.